The 19 T cell receptor beta chains in this list originate from one sample, sequenced in a study of identical twins. TCRdb ran MiXCR on the 5' RACE reads and lists one entry per CDR3 protein. The sample consists of fewer than 800,000 distinct CDR3 sequences, just over 7% of them appearing once. These data were also reused for a study on yellow fever vaccine responses in identical twins.

Sequenced: PBMCs. All receptors come from a woman younger than 30 in good health.

J is TRBJ2-1 and V is TRBV25-1, with 11 bases identical to TRBD2. The CDR3 runs 19 residues. The ends lost 7 bases at V and 0 bases at J; junction bases unmatched: 14. Germline V gene lookup returns CDR1 MGHDK and CDR2 SYGVNS. CDR3 nucleotides: TGTGCCAGCACCTCAACCGGGCTAGCGGGGGGCAGCTCCTACAATGAGCAGTTCTTC. Residues: CASTSTGLAGGSSYNEQFF.

This clonotype has only a few counts. The V gene is TRBV6-1, the J gene TRBJ2-7; D is undetermined. The germline V and J ends were trimmed by 6 bases and 0 bases, with 15 bases remaining between them. The CDR3 contains 15 residues. In germline, CDR1 is MNHNS, CDR2 SASEGT. The chain's CDR3 is CASSPLGTSSYEQYV. CDR3 DNA: TGTGCCAGCAGCCCTCTGGGCACGAGCTCCTACGAGCAGTACGTC.

There are many counts of this clonotype. V gene TRBV5-1 combines with J gene TRBJ2-2; 9 bases are shared with TRBD2. The CDR3 is 19 residues long. Trimming at V came to 4 bases and at J to 7 bases, leaving 20 bases not matched to a gene. The germline V gene has CDR1 SGHRS and CDR2 YFSETQ. CDR3 in amino acids: CASSLSPGLAGKAGGELFF. CDR3 nucleotide sequence: TGCGCCAGCAGCCTATCCCCGGGACTAGCTGGGAAGGCGGGCGGGGAGCTGTTTTTT.

This clonotype was found many times. This chain connects TRBV12-3 or TRBV12-4 to TRBJ2-7, with 11 positions matching TRBD1. The trim removed 6 bases at V and 5 bases at J, leaving 9 bases unmatched. The CDR3 contains 15 residues. The DNA of the CDR3 is TGTGCCAGCAGATCCCGGGACAGGGGGTTTGACGAGCAGTACTTC. It translates to CASRSRDRGFDEQYF.

This clonotype was seen many times. The chain couples TRBV12-3 or TRBV12-4 to TRBJ2-3; TRBD2 agrees at 9 bases. The CDR3 extends over 16 amino acids. Trimming removed 5 bases from V and 4 bases from J; junction bases left unmatched: 10. CDR3 in amino acids: CASSGPRGRAPDTQYF. Written as DNA, the CDR3 is TGTGCCAGCAGTGGCCCTCGCGGGAGGGCCCCAGATACGCAGTATTTT.

Ten or more counts support this clonotype. The chain recombines TRBV7-9 with TRBJ2-3; 8 bases are a match to TRBD1. In germline, CDR1 is SEHNR, CDR2 FQNEAQ (reference sequence). V lost 5 bases, J lost 5 bases, and 9 bases stayed unmatched. This CDR3 is 15 amino acids long. The CDR3 loop is CASSKGTGDIDTQYF. The DNA of the CDR3 is TGTGCCAGCAGCAAAGGGACAGGTGATATAGATACGCAGTATTTT.

This chain uses TRBV6-4 with TRBJ1-5; D unclear. Germline lookup yields CDR1 MRHNA and CDR2 SNTAGT. Trimming left V 6 bases short and J 1 base short, with 13 bases between. CDR3 length equals 15 residues. For the CDR3, the DNA is TGTGCCAGCAGCCGCATGGGAGGGAGCAATCAGCCCCAGCATTTT. This sequence encodes CASSRMGGSNQPQHF.

The CDR3: CAISEWGAGGWEQYF. The DNA of the CDR3 is TGTGCCATCAGTGAGTGGGGAGCAGGGGGCTGGGAGCAGTACTTC. The rearrangement joins TRBV10-3 to TRBJ2-7, with 8 bases matching TRBD1. V dropped 1 base and J dropped 7; count of bases not matched to a gene: 9. The CDR3 is made up of 15 amino acids. The germline V gene has CDR1 ENHRY and CDR2 SYGVKD.

The V gene is TRBV9, the J gene TRBJ2-1; TRBD2 matches 9 bases. This CDR3 comprises 16 residues. Trimming cost V 4 bases and J 1 base; bases outside gene matches: 6. CDR1 and CDR2 (germline): SGDLS, YYNGEE. The CDR3 coding sequence is TGTGCCAGCAGCACCCGCGGGAGGGCGTCCTACAATGAGCAGTTCTTC. Amino acid sequence: CASSTRGRASYNEQFF.

This clonotype was seen ten or more times. V gene TRBV6-5 combines with J gene TRBJ2-3, with TRBD1 as a possible D gene (5 bases). Germline CDR1 MNHEY, CDR2 SVGAGI. The germline V and J ends were trimmed by 7 bases and 4 bases, with 9 bases remaining between them. This CDR3 is built from 12 residues. CDR3 nucleotides: TGTGCCAGCATTAGCAGGGCAGATACGCAGTATTTT. It translates to CASISRADTQYF.

This clonotype was counted between two and nine times. The chain couples TRBV20-1 to TRBJ2-1; 9 positions match TRBD2. The CDR3 loop spans 16 amino acids. V dropped 5 bases and J dropped 6; count of bases not matched to a gene: 14. CDR1 is DFQATT and CDR2 is SNEGSKA in the germline V gene (reference sequence). Here the CDR3 reads CSAVQGGGGAGNEQFF. CDR3 DNA sequence: TGCAGTGCTGTACAGGGTGGCGGGGGGGCGGGCAATGAGCAGTTCTTC.

This clonotype was found a few times. This chain connects TRBV9 to TRBJ2-1; D might be TRBD1 (6 bases). Trimming shortened V by 0 bases and J by 1 base, and 8 bases separated the two germline ends. This CDR3 contains 15 residues. Germline V gene lookup returns CDR1 SGDLS and CDR2 YYNGEE. CDR3 sequence reads: CASSVDRVSYNEQFF. The CDR3 bases are TGTGCCAGCAGCGTAGACAGGGTGTCCTACAATGAGCAGTTCTTC.

The J gene is TRBJ2-1, the V gene TRBV5-1; 9 nucleotides align to TRBD2. The junction had 12 bases not matched to a gene; V was cut back by 4 bases and J by 4 bases. Germline CDR1 and CDR2: SGHRS and YFSETQ. The CDR3 sequence is 17 residues long. CDR3 amino acids: CASSPPGLAGTYNEQFF. CDR3 coding DNA: TGCGCCAGCAGCCCACCGGGGCTAGCGGGGACTTACAATGAGCAGTTCTTC.

This clonotype was recorded many times. The chain joins TRBV5-1 to TRBJ2-2, with a weak D call TRBD1 (6 bases). Germline V lookup: CDR1 SGHRS, CDR2 YFSETQ. Trimming removed 5 bases from V and 0 bases from J, with 11 bases in between. This CDR3 is 15 amino acids long. The CDR3 loop reads CASSNPGANTGELFF. In DNA form, the CDR3 reads TGCGCCAGCAGTAATCCAGGGGCGAACACCGGGGAGCTGTTTTTT.

This clonotype was recorded many times. V is TRBV14 and J is TRBJ1-6, with D uncertain. The CDR3 has 17 amino acids. The V and J ends lost 0 bases and 3 bases respectively, with 12 bases between them. The germline V gene encodes CDR1 SGHDN and CDR2 FVKESK. The CDR3 loop is CASSQDPPSRYNSPLHF. The CDR3 nucleotides are TGTGCCAGCAGCCAAGATCCCCCGAGTCGCTATAATTCACCCCTCCACTTT.

This clonotype was seen a handful of times. J is TRBJ2-5 and V is TRBV7-9; 9 nucleotides align to TRBD1. With 5 bases clipped from V and 5 bases from J, the junction kept 9 bases outside the gene matches. Germline V gene lookup returns CDR1 SEHNR and CDR2 FQNEAQ (reference sequence). The CDR3 spans 15 residues. CDR3 sequence: CASSSWDRVGETQYF. CDR3 DNA sequence: TGTGCCAGCAGCAGCTGGGACAGGGTCGGGGAGACCCAGTACTTC.

This chain joins TRBV5-5 and TRBJ2-4, with D possibly TRBD2 on 7 matching bases. The CDR3 loop spans 15 amino acids. V was pared by 4 bases and J by 3 bases, with 14 bases between. The germline V gene has CDR1 SGHKS and CDR2 YYEKEE (reference sequence). For the CDR3, the DNA is TGTGCCAGCAGCCAAGGGGGGGAGGGCAAAAACATTCAGTACTTC. Its translation is CASSQGGEGKNIQYF.

The V gene is TRBV29-1, the J gene TRBJ2-3, with 7 nucleotides matching TRBD2. CDR3 size: 15 residues. V gave up 1 base and J gave up 4 bases; unmatched junction bases: 8. The germline gives CDR1 SQVTM, CDR2 ANQGSEA. CDR3 sequence reads: CSVEGDYGRSDTQYF. In DNA form, the CDR3 reads TGCAGCGTTGAAGGGGACTATGGCCGATCAGATACGCAGTATTTT.

This clonotype has a count of ten or more. The chain employs TRBV12-3 or TRBV12-4 and TRBJ2-1; no clear D. The V end was cut by 4 bases, the J end by 5 bases, with 6 bases between. CDR3 length equals 12 residues. CDR3: CASSSEDNEQFF. The CDR3 nucleotides are TGTGCCAGCAGTTCAGAAGACAATGAGCAGTTCTTC.